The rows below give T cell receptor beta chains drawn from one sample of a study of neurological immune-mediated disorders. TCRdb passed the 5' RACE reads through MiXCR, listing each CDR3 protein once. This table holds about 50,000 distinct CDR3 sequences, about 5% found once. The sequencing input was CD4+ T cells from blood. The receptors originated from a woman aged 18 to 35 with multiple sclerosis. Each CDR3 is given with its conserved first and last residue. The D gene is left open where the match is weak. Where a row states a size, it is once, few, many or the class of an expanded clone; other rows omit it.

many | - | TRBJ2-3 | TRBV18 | TGTGCCAGCTCACCACGGACGCAGGGAGTGGGCACAGATACGCAGTATTTT | CASSPRTQGVGTDTQYF
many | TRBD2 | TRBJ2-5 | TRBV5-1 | TGCGCCAGCAGCGTTGGAGCGACTAGCGGGACACAAGAGACCCAGTACTTC | CASSVGATSGTQETQYF
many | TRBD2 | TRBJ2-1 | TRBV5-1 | TGCGCCAGCAGCCGATATGGGACTAGCCCCTACAATGAGCAGTTCTTC | CASSRYGTSPYNEQFF
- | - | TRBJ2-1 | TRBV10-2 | TGCGCCAGCAGTAAACGGGAGAGCGGCAATGAGCAGTTCTTC | CASSKRESGNEQFF
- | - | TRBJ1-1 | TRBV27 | TGTGCCAGCAGTACTTATCCCGGGCCCCATGGAGCTTTCTTT | CASSTYPGPHGAFF
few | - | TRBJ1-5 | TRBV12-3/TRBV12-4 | TGTGCCAGCAGTTTAGCCAAGGGGAATCAGCCCCAGCATTTT | CASSLAKGNQPQHF
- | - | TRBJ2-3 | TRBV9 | TGTGCCAGCAGCTCGTCGGTAGGCACAGATACGCAGTATTTT | CASSSSVGTDTQYF
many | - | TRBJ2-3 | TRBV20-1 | TGCAGTGCTAGTTGGGACGGGAGCACAGATACGCAGTATTTT | CSASWDGSTDTQYF
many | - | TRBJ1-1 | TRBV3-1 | TGTGCCAGCAGCCGTATCACAAACACTGAAGCTTTCTTT | CASSRITNTEAFF
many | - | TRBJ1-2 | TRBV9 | TGTGCCAGCACCTTTGCGACTAACTATGGCTACACCTTC | CASTFATNYGYTF
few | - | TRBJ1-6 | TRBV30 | TGTGCCTGGAGACAGAATTCACCCCTCCACTTT | CAWRQNSPLHF
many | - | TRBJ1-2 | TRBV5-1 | TGCGCCAGCAGCATGAGACAGAGCTATGGCTACACCTTC | CASSMRQSYGYTF
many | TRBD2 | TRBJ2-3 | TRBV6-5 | TGTGCCAGCAGTTACGGACTAGATCCAGATACGCAGTATTTT | CASSYGLDPDTQYF
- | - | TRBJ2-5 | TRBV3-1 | TGTGCCAGCAGCCAACCCGCCTCCTTACTCGGAGAGACCCAGTACTTC | CASSQPASLLGETQYF
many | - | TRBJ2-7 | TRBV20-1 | TGCAGTGCTAGAACGGGGCTTTCTGGCGAGCAGTACTTC | CSARTGLSGEQYF
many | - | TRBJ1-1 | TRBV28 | TGTGCCAGCAGTTTAGGTTTAGGGGGATACACTGAAGCTTTCTTT | CASSLGLGGYTEAFF
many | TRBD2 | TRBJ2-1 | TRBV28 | TGTGCCAGCAGCTCCTACCCTGGCGGGAGGCACAATGAGCAGTTCTTC | CASSSYPGGRHNEQFF
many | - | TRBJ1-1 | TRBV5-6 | TGTGCCAGCAGCTTTCTCGCAGGGTCTAGCACTGAAGCTTTCTTT | CASSFLAGSSTEAFF
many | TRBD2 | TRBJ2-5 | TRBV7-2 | TGTGCCAGCAGCCCGCGGGGGGTTGGAGAGACCCAGTACTTC | CASSPRGVGETQYF
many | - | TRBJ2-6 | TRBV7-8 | TGTGCCAGCAGCTTAATTGGTCAGGCTGGGGCCAACGTCCTGACTTTC | CASSLIGQAGANVLTF
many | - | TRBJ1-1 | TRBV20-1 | TGCAGTGCTCCTAGGCGGCAGTTTGCTTTCTTT | CSAPRRQFAFF
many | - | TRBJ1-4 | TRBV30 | TGTGCCTGGAGTCTCCCCAGGGGCAGGGGTAATGAAAAACTGTTTTTT | CAWSLPRGRGNEKLFF
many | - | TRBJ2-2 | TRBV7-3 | TGTGCCAGCAGCTTAGATTATACCGGGGAGCTGTTTTTT | CASSLDYTGELFF
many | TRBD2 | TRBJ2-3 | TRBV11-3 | TGTGCCAGCAGCTTATTGAGCGGGGCCTTGGTAGATACGCAGTATTTT | CASSLLSGALVDTQYF
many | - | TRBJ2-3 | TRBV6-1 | TGTGCCAGCAGTGGGACCTCCAGGACAGATACGCAGTATTTT | CASSGTSRTDTQYF
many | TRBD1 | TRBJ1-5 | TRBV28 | TGTGCCAGCAGTATAGGCTACAGGGGGCGAAGCAATCAGCCCCAGCATTTT | CASSIGYRGRSNQPQHF
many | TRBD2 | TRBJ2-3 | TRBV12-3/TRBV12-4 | TGTGCCAGCAGTTTAACGCTGGCGGGGGGGCGCACAGATACGCAGTATTTT | CASSLTLAGGRTDTQYF
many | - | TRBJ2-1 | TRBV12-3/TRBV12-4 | TGTGCCAGCAACCTCGGACAGTCCAATGAGCAGTTCTTC | CASNLGQSNEQFF
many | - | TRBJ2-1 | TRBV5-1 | TGCGCCAGCAGCTTGAGGGACTCCGTTAATGAGCAGTTCTTC | CASSLRDSVNEQFF
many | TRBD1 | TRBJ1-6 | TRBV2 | TGTGCCAGCACCCCGAGTCAGGGGGATTCACCCCTCCACTTT | CASTPSQGDSPLHF
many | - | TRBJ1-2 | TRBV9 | TGTGCCAGCAGCATCGAGGGTCGCGGCTACACCTTC | CASSIEGRGYTF
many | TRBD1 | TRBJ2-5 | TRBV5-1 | TGCGCCAGCAGCTTGGGGACAGGGTTCCAAGAGACCCAGTACTTC | CASSLGTGFQETQYF
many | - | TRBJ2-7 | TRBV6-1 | TGTGCCAGCAGTAAAGTAGCGGGACAGGGATCTTACGAGCAGTACTTC | CASSKVAGQGSYEQYF
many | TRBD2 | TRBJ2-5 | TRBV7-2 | TGTGCCAGCAGCAGATACGGGAGGGCCAGGGAGACCCAGTACTTC | CASSRYGRARETQYF
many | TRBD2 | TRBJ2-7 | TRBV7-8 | TGTGCCAGCAGCTTAGCCTCGGGACTAGCGAATTACGAGCAGTACTTC | CASSLASGLANYEQYF
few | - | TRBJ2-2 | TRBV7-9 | TGTGCCAGCAGCGCACCTCACGTCGCTCCCGGGGAGCTGTTTTTT | CASSAPHVAPGELFF
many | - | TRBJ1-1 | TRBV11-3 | TGTGCCAGCAGCTTAGCCCCAAGAGGCGACACTGAAGCTTTCTTT | CASSLAPRGDTEAFF
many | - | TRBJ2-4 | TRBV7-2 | TGTGCCAGCAGCCTGGAGGCGACAGGCATTCAGTACTTC | CASSLEATGIQYF
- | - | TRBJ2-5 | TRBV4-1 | TGCGCCAGCAGCAGGGGAGAGGGTCGGGGTGAGACCCAGTACTTC | CASSRGEGRGETQYF
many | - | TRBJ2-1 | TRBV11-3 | TGTGCCAGCAGCTTAGCCAGCTACAATGAGCAGTTCTTC | CASSLASYNEQFF
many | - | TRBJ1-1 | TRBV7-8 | TGTGCCAGCAGCTTAGTGTTAAGCCTGAACACTGAAGCTTTCTTT | CASSLVLSLNTEAFF